The rows below give T cell receptor beta chains drawn from one sample of a study of T cell responses to AZD1222 COVID-19 vaccine. Repertoires were generated with immunoSEQ multiplex PCR, while TCRdb's copy carries only in-frame clones and drops some. The sample yields about 160,000 clones, approximately 90% seen once. The source material was peripheral blood, sampled 28 days after the second AZD1222 dose. The receptors stem from an adult who received the AZD1222 COVID-19 vaccine. Each CDR3 is given with its conserved first and last residue. A D gene is named only where the DNA matches it firmly. Clone size is stated in some rows and not others, as once, few, many or a class when expanded.

J gene: TRBJ2-1; clone size: NA; D gene: NA; V gene: TRBV12-3/TRBV12-4; CDR3 DNA: TGTGCCAGCAGTTGGGGCAATGAGCAGTTCTTC; CDR3 protein: CASSWGNEQFF
J gene: TRBJ2-1; clone size: NA; D gene: TRBD2; V gene: TRBV7-8; CDR3 DNA: TGTGCCAGCAGCTTAGGTCTAGCGGAGAACAATGAGCAGTTCTTC; CDR3 protein: CASSLGLAENNEQFF
J gene: TRBJ2-2; clone size: NA; D gene: NA; V gene: TRBV15; CDR3 DNA: TGTGCCACCAGAGTGAGGGATTCGAACACCGGGGAGCTGTTTTTT; CDR3 protein: CATRVRDSNTGELFF
J gene: TRBJ2-4; clone size: NA; D gene: TRBD2; V gene: TRBV30; CDR3 DNA: TGTGCCTGGAGGATAGCGGGTGCAGCCAAAAACATTCAGTACTTC; CDR3 protein: CAWRIAGAAKNIQYF
J gene: TRBJ2-2; clone size: NA; D gene: TRBD2; V gene: TRBV27; CDR3 DNA: TGTGCCAGCAGGACTAGCGGGAGGGCAATAGGGGAGCTGTTTTTT; CDR3 protein: CASRTSGRAIGELFF
J gene: TRBJ2-1; clone size: NA; D gene: TRBD2; V gene: TRBV5-4; CDR3 DNA: TGTGCCAGCAGCTTCCCTAGCGGGAGCCACAATGAGCAGTTCTTC; CDR3 protein: CASSFPSGSHNEQFF
J gene: TRBJ1-2; clone size: NA; D gene: NA; V gene: TRBV27; CDR3 DNA: TGTGCCAGCAGTTTATTTCTCCAGGGCCCCTATGGCTACACCTTC; CDR3 protein: CASSLFLQGPYGYTF
J gene: TRBJ1-2; clone size: NA; D gene: NA; V gene: TRBV19; CDR3 DNA: TGTGCCAGTAGTCCCGGACGGACTAACTATGGCTACACCTTC; CDR3 protein: CASSPGRTNYGYTF
J gene: TRBJ1-1; clone size: NA; D gene: TRBD1; V gene: TRBV4-1; CDR3 DNA: TGCGCCAGCAGCCGCCAATCGGACAGGGGCTTGAACACTGAAGCTTTCTTT; CDR3 protein: CASSRQSDRGLNTEAFF
J gene: TRBJ1-5; clone size: NA; D gene: TRBD1; V gene: TRBV18; CDR3 DNA: TGTGCCAGCTCACCGGGGACAGGGGGCGCGATTCAGCCCCAGCATTTT; CDR3 protein: CASSPGTGGAIQPQHF
J gene: TRBJ1-4; clone size: NA; D gene: TRBD1; V gene: TRBV7-9; CDR3 DNA: TGTGCCAGCAGCGGAAGAACCGGGACAGACCCTACTAATGAAAAACTGTTTTTT; CDR3 protein: CASSGRTGTDPTNEKLFF
J gene: TRBJ2-3; clone size: NA; D gene: NA; V gene: TRBV7-2; CDR3 DNA: TGTGCCAGCAGCTTAGCGGAGATGGGGGGCAGAGATACGCAGTATTTT; CDR3 protein: CASSLAEMGGRDTQYF
J gene: TRBJ1-1; clone size: NA; D gene: NA; V gene: TRBV7-2; CDR3 DNA: TGTGCCAGCAGCTTTGGGGACCGCCGAAACACTGAAGCTTTCTTT; CDR3 protein: CASSFGDRRNTEAFF
J gene: TRBJ1-4; clone size: NA; D gene: NA; V gene: TRBV28; CDR3 DNA: TGTGCCGTCCTACGTGGGACATCCGGTGAAAAACTGTTTTTT; CDR3 protein: CAVLRGTSGEKLFF
J gene: TRBJ2-2; clone size: NA; D gene: TRBD1; V gene: TRBV19; CDR3 DNA: TGTGCCAGTACCGGACAGGGGGCCGGGGAGCTGTTTTTT; CDR3 protein: CASTGQGAGELFF
J gene: TRBJ1-5; clone size: NA; D gene: NA; V gene: TRBV7-9; CDR3 DNA: TGTGCCAGCAGCTTAGCCGGACCGAGCAATCAGCCCCAGCATTTT; CDR3 protein: CASSLAGPSNQPQHF
J gene: TRBJ1-1; clone size: NA; D gene: NA; V gene: TRBV11-3; CDR3 DNA: TGTGCCAGCAGCTTAGTTTTGGACACTGAAGCTTTCTTT; CDR3 protein: CASSLVLDTEAFF
J gene: TRBJ2-1; clone size: once; D gene: NA; V gene: TRBV5-1; CDR3 DNA: TGCGCCAGCAGCGATCGCCTGGTCGGGCAGTTCTTC; CDR3 protein: CASSDRLVGQFF
J gene: TRBJ1-2; clone size: NA; D gene: TRBD1; V gene: TRBV18; CDR3 DNA: TGTGCCAGCTCACCCGTCTGGACAGGGCGGGATGGCTACACCTTC; CDR3 protein: CASSPVWTGRDGYTF
J gene: TRBJ2-5; clone size: NA; D gene: NA; V gene: TRBV7-2; CDR3 DNA: TGTGCCAGCAGCTTAGGTCCCCAGGTATCGGAAGAGACCCAGTACTTC; CDR3 protein: CASSLGPQVSEETQYF
J gene: TRBJ2-5; clone size: NA; D gene: NA; V gene: TRBV3-1/TRBV3-2; CDR3 DNA: TGTGCCAGCAGCCACCGGGGACAAGAGACCCAGTACTTC; CDR3 protein: CASSHRGQETQYF
J gene: TRBJ1-5; clone size: NA; D gene: NA; V gene: TRBV30; CDR3 DNA: TGTGCCTGGAGTGTAAGTGACACTTTCATGTCCAATCAGCCCCAGCATTTT; CDR3 protein: CAWSVSDTFMSNQPQHF
J gene: TRBJ2-5; clone size: NA; D gene: NA; V gene: TRBV19; CDR3 DNA: TGTGCCAGTAGTATAGTGACAGACCAAGAGACCCAGTACTTC; CDR3 protein: CASSIVTDQETQYF
J gene: TRBJ1-6; clone size: NA; D gene: NA; V gene: TRBV7-2; CDR3 DNA: TGTGCCAGCAGCTTGGGGGCCAATTCACCCCTCCACTTT; CDR3 protein: CASSLGANSPLHF
J gene: TRBJ1-2; clone size: NA; D gene: TRBD1; V gene: TRBV10-3; CDR3 DNA: TGTGCCATCAAGGGGACAGTCCCTTCCTATGGCTACACCTTC; CDR3 protein: CAIKGTVPSYGYTF
J gene: TRBJ1-6; clone size: NA; D gene: NA; V gene: TRBV6-6; CDR3 DNA: TGTGCCAGCAGTTACATCCCTGAGTCGGCACCCCTCCACTTT; CDR3 protein: CASSYIPESAPLHF
J gene: TRBJ1-2; clone size: NA; D gene: TRBD1; V gene: TRBV5-4; CDR3 DNA: TGTGCCAGCAGCTTCTACAGGGGGACGTATGGCTACACCTTC; CDR3 protein: CASSFYRGTYGYTF
J gene: TRBJ2-7; clone size: NA; D gene: TRBD1; V gene: TRBV7-2; CDR3 DNA: TGTGCCAGCAGGAATCACGGACAGGGGGCCAGCAGCCCCTACGAGCAGTACTTC; CDR3 protein: CASRNHGQGASSPYEQYF
J gene: TRBJ2-7; clone size: NA; D gene: NA; V gene: TRBV2; CDR3 DNA: TGTGCCAGCAGTCGCCAAGGGGCTACGTACGAGCAGTACTTC; CDR3 protein: CASSRQGATYEQYF
J gene: TRBJ1-1; clone size: NA; D gene: NA; V gene: TRBV19; CDR3 DNA: TGTGCCAGTAGTATTAGTCCAGGGGCGAACACTGAAGCTTTCTTT; CDR3 protein: CASSISPGANTEAFF
J gene: TRBJ1-1; clone size: NA; D gene: TRBD1; V gene: TRBV7-9; CDR3 DNA: TGTGCCAGCAGCTTAGTTACAGGGGCGAACACTGAAGCTTTCTTT; CDR3 protein: CASSLVTGANTEAFF
J gene: TRBJ2-7; clone size: once; D gene: NA; V gene: TRBV2; CDR3 DNA: TGTGCCAGCAGTGTAGACAGCGGTACCTCCTACGAGCAGTACTTC; CDR3 protein: CASSVDSGTSYEQYF
J gene: TRBJ2-1; clone size: NA; D gene: TRBD1; V gene: TRBV10-3; CDR3 DNA: TGTGCCACCGACCCCGGGACAGGGATCAATGAGCAGTTCTTC; CDR3 protein: CATDPGTGINEQFF
J gene: TRBJ2-7; clone size: NA; D gene: NA; V gene: TRBV5-4; CDR3 DNA: TGTGCCAGCAGCTTCGCCGGGTCCTACGAGCAGTACTTC; CDR3 protein: CASSFAGSYEQYF
J gene: TRBJ1-4; clone size: NA; D gene: NA; V gene: TRBV5-6; CDR3 DNA: TGTGCCAGCAGCTTGGGCGGTTACAATGAAAAACTGTTTTTT; CDR3 protein: CASSLGGYNEKLFF
J gene: TRBJ1-3; clone size: NA; D gene: NA; V gene: TRBV30; CDR3 DNA: TGTGCCTGGAGTATGCTTGGCACCATATATTTT; CDR3 protein: CAWSMLGTIYF